The present TCR beta chain was sequenced within a study of Graves' ophthalmopathy and Graves' hyperthyroidism. Enrollment excluded any patients with other autoimmune diseases, uncontrolled infections, pregnancy or lactation. TCR beta CDR3 amplification used RNA transcripts. Following a first-round RT-PCR that used HTBI primers, a second-round multiplex PCR was carried out. TCRdb processed the multiplex PCR reads anew with MiXCR; each CDR3 protein has one entry. The profile shows approximately 700,000 distinct CDR3 sequences, 35% to 50% of them singletons. CDR3 length: 14 amino acids. The germline CDR1 and CDR2 sequences are SEHNR and FQNEAQ (reference sequence). Regarding the study as a whole: Ophthalmopathy cases were distinguished from stable hyperthyroidism by a 13-signature model, reaching around 90% sensitivity and 65% to 83% specificity. In blood appeared most of the expanded thyroid clonotypes whose frequency exceeded 0.001.

Concerning this clonotype: What it binds is not known. One end of the junction varies from germline; a read error may be responsible.

The sequence came from an adult man with Graves' ophthalmopathy. The specimen sequenced was peripheral blood. The rearrangement joins TRBV7-9 to TRBJ2-5; possibly TRBD2 for D (5 bases). CDR3 region: CASSGLKDPKTQYF. The CDR3 DNA reads TGTGCCAGCAGCGGACTCAAGGACCCTAAGACTCAGTACTTC. The variable domain in full, completed from reference TRBV7-9 and TRBJ2-5, reads DTGVSQNPRHKITKRGQNVTFRCDPISEHNRLYWYRQTLGQGPEFLTYFQNEAQLEKSRLLSDRFSAERPKGSFSTLEIQRTEQGDSAMYLCASSGLKDPKTQYFGPGTRLLVL.